Sequencing of this T cell receptor beta chain was carried out in a study of shared clonotypes between healthy human individuals. Here immunoSEQ multiplex PCR was the method, and the copy in TCRdb shows in-frame clones only, minus some. The table lists about 480,000 clones, less than 85% of them singletons. With V trimmed by 3 bases and J by 9 bases, 8 bases remained unmatched. Germline V lookup: CDR1 SGHRS, CDR2 YFSETQ. The CDR3 is 14 residues long. Specimen: PBMCs. The gene calls are TRBV5-1 and TRBJ2-1; TRBD1 agrees at 8 bases. The clonotype comes from a woman between 35 and 50 years old in good health. Some clones in this sample may be carry-over from other donors' samples. This CDR3 is CASSSDHTGGEQFF. In DNA, the CDR3 is TGCGCCAGCAGCTCAGACCACACAGGGGGTGAGCAGTTCTTC.